The 2 T cell receptor beta chains listed next were all sequenced from one sample in a study of post-analysis software for immune sequencing data. For these TCRs, the target antigens are not known. Study conclusions and caveats: Included in a set of about five TRBV segments more frequent in patients than controls were TRBV5-6, TRBV5-1 and TRBV20-1.

cDNA libraries of TCR beta carried unique molecular identifiers. TCRdb recomputed calls from the PCR reads with MiXCR, one row per CDR3 protein. The sample shows more than 500,000 distinct CDR3 sequences, around 34% of them seen only once. The sequencing input was blood. These receptor sequences come from a girl aged 2 to 17 with multiple sclerosis.

The chain combines TRBV6-6 with TRBJ1-1, with a tentative D call TRBD1 (5 bases). Germline CDR1 reads MNHNY; CDR2 reads SVGAGI (reference sequence). V was cut by 2 bases and J by 1 base, with 17 bases left in between. The CDR3 covers 17 residues. The CDR3 loop is CASSYRQGGVANTEAFF. The CDR3 coding sequence is TGTGCCAGCAGTTACCGGCAGGGCGGAGTGGCGAACACTGAAGCTTTCTTT.

This clonotype turned up a few times. The V call is TRBV20-1, the J call TRBJ2-5, with D perhaps TRBD1 (7 bases). Germline lookup yields CDR1 DFQATT and CDR2 SNEGSKA (reference sequence). CDR3 length equals 13 residues. Trimming cost V 6 bases and J 2 bases, with 13 bases left between them. The DNA for the CDR3 is TGCAGTGCGCCTCAGGGGGGTCAAGAGACCCAGTACTTC. Translation gives CSAPQGGQETQYF.